The 13 T cell receptor beta chains below all came from one sample that was sequenced in a study of blood T cell repertoires in COVID-19. Profiled with immunoSEQ multiplex PCR; TCRdb holds only in-frame clones, not every one. The sample includes tens of thousands of clones, just over 85% seen only once; the top ten take under 30%. Sequenced sample: peripheral blood. The receptor source for this set is a human donor in a cohort sampled during active COVID-19.

This chain joins TRBV19 and TRBJ1-1, with TRBD1 identical over 8 bases. Germline lookup yields CDR1 LNHDA and CDR2 SQIVND (reference sequence). Unmatched junction bases numbered 11, after V lost 6 bases and J lost 5 bases. This CDR3 is 15 amino acids long. The CDR3 DNA follows: TGTGCCAGTAGGAGGCCAGGGGGCGTGCGGACTGAAGCTTTCTTT. Encoded protein: CASRRPGGVRTEAFF.

The genes are TRBV7-6 and TRBJ2-7, with 7 bases that match TRBD1. The CDR3 spans 14 residues. After removal of 1 base from V and 4 bases from J, the junction contained 4 bases not matched to a gene. The germline CDR1 and CDR2 sequences are SGHVS and FNYEAQ. The CDR3 spells CASSLEGAIYEQYF. The CDR3 bases are TGTGCCAGCAGCTTAGAGGGGGCTATATACGAGCAGTACTTC.

This clone was picked up a small number of times. The chain links TRBV10-3 to TRBJ2-1, with 7 positions matching TRBD2. This CDR3 contains 18 residues. After removal of 2 bases from V and 0 bases from J, the junction contained 10 bases not matched to a gene. Germline assignment: CDR1 ENHRY and CDR2 SYGVKD. The CDR3 DNA reads TGTGCCATCAGTGAGGCCTTAGCGGGCTCGAGCTCCTACAATGAGCAGTTCTTC. It specifies CAISEALAGSSSYNEQFF.

This chain uses TRBV19 with TRBJ2-7, with 8 nucleotides matching TRBD2. After removal of 4 bases from V and 6 bases from J, the junction contained 5 bases not matched to a gene. Germline values: CDR1 LNHDA, CDR2 SQIVND (reference sequence). The CDR3 has 13 amino acids. CDR3 in DNA: TGTGCCAGTAGTACCCGGGAGGGCCTCGAGCAGTACTTC. Residues: CASSTREGLEQYF.

The CDR3 nucleotides are TGTGCCATCAGTGAAAGTCAGGCCCACACCTCTGGAAACACCATATATTTT. Translation gives CAISESQAHTSGNTIYF. The chain employs TRBV10-3 and TRBJ1-3, with D hard to call. CDR1 is ENHRY, CDR2 SYGVKD, per germline. V was clipped by 3 bases and J by 0 bases, with 15 bases between them. CDR3 length equals 17 residues.

V and J are TRBV4-1 and TRBJ2-7, with TRBD2 matching over 7 bases. V lost 1 base and J lost 6; bases outside the gene matches: 12. CDR3 length: 16 amino acids. The germline CDR1 and CDR2 sequences are MGHRA and YSYEKL. The CDR3 spells CASSQVGGIEGREQYF. In nucleotides, the CDR3 is TGCGCCAGCAGCCAAGTGGGGGGGATAGAGGGTCGCGAGCAGTACTTC.

The V gene is TRBV28, the J gene TRBJ1-4; 7 bases match TRBD1. The germline V gene has CDR1 MDHEN and CDR2 SYDVKM. V lost 5 bases to trimming and J lost 6 bases; unmatched junction nucleotides: 12. The CDR3 consists of 16 residues. This CDR3 reads CASSRTSTGRYEKLFF. DNA of the CDR3: TGTGCCAGCAGTCGGACGTCGACAGGGCGGTATGAAAAACTGTTTTTT.

V is TRBV5-5 and J is TRBJ2-7; D might be TRBD2 (6 bases). This CDR3 comprises 15 residues. Germline values: CDR1 SGHKS, CDR2 YYEKEE (reference sequence). V lost 0 bases and J 3 bases, leaving 13 bases between the germline ends. The CDR3 DNA follows: TGTGCCAGCAGCTTGGTAGCGGCGCCCCTCTACGAGCAGTACTTC. Translation: CASSLVAAPLYEQYF.

This clone has a handful of counts. The chain uses TRBV6-5 and TRBJ1-6; no firm D call. This CDR3 has 13 residues. Germline loops: CDR1 MNHEY, CDR2 SVGAGI. V lost 7 bases to trimming and J lost 10 bases, with 14 bases between them. The CDR3 spells CASTGGPGSPLHF. The CDR3 DNA follows: TGTGCCAGCACTGGTGGACCGGGGTCACCCCTCCACTTT.

This rearrangement joins TRBV18 to TRBJ1-4, with TRBD1 identical over 8 bases. After removal of 2 bases from V and 5 bases from J, the junction contained 1 base not matched to a gene. The CDR3 length is 14 residues. The V gene's germline CDR1 is KGHSH and CDR2 LQKENI. CDR3 residues: CASSPDRGNEKLFF. The DNA for the CDR3 is TGTGCCAGCTCACCAGACAGGGGCAATGAAAAACTGTTTTTT.

On this clone itself: Other DNA sequences within the sample encode an identical CDR3. The genes are TRBV7-9 and TRBJ1-4, with D possibly matching TRBD1 (6 bases). Trimming pared 5 bases from V and 4 bases from J, leaving 11 bases between. Germline V gives CDR1 SEHNR, CDR2 FQNEAQ (reference sequence). CDR3 length equals 14 residues. The CDR3 bases are TGTGCCAGCAGCCTGGGACACATTAATGAAAAACTGTTTTTT. It translates to CASSLGHINEKLFF.

The V gene is TRBV7-9, the J gene TRBJ2-7; D is possibly TRBD2 (5 bases). In germline, CDR1 is SEHNR, CDR2 FQNEAQ (reference sequence). V was trimmed by 5 bases and J by 7 bases, leaving 15 bases between them. This CDR3 region has 13 residues. This chain's CDR3 is CASSLVAGGEQYF. The CDR3 DNA reads TGTGCCAGCAGCCTCGTGGCGGGTGGTGAGCAGTACTTC.

The CDR3 is CASSDSWGEAFF. The CDR3 bases are TGTGCCAGCAGTGACTCGTGGGGCGAAGCTTTCTTT. The chain uses TRBV6-4 and TRBJ1-1; possible D gene TRBD1, 5 bases. This CDR3 spans 12 amino acids. Germline assignment: CDR1 MRHNA and CDR2 SNTAGT. Deletions cut 0 bases from V and 8 bases from J, with 7 bases between.